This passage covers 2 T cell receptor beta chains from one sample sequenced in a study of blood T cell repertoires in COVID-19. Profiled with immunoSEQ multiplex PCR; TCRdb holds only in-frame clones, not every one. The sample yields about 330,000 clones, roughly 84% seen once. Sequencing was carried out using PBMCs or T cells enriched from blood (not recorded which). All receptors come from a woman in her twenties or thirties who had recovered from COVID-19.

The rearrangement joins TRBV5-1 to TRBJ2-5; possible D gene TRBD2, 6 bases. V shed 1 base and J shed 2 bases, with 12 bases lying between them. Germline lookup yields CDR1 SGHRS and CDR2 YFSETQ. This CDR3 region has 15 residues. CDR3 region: CASSLRGSGQETQYF. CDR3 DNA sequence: TGCGCCAGCAGCTTGAGGGGTAGCGGTCAAGAGACCCAGTACTTC.

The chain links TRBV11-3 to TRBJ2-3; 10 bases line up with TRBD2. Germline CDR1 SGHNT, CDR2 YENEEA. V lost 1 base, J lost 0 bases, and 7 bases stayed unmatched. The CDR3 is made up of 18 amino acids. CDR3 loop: CASSLGPTTSGSTDTQYF. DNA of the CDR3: TGTGCCAGCAGCTTAGGCCCAACGACTAGCGGGAGCACAGATACGCAGTATTTT.